A single sample gave rise to the 23 T cell receptor beta chains below, sequenced in a study of cytomegalovirus exposure and HLA in healthy donors. PCR amplification relied on 60 Vbeta primers (plus 13 Jbeta primers). Clones were sequenced by immunoSEQ multiplex PCR, and TCRdb holds only the in-frame ones, with some missing. The data contain some 130,000 clones, over 75% of them singletons. Material: PBMCs. All receptors come from a man aged 30 to 45 in good health.

DNA for the CDR3: TGTGCCTGGAGTGGTCCGAGAAGCTCCTACGAGCAGTACTTC. Amino acid sequence: CAWSGPRSSYEQYF. This chain links TRBV30 with TRBJ2-7; no clear D. In germline, CDR1 is GTSNPN, CDR2 SVGIG (reference sequence). Trimming took off 1 base at V and 0 bases at J, with 10 bases between the two ends. The CDR3 contains 14 residues.

This clone was seen only once. The identical CDR3 is also encoded by other nucleotide sequences in the sample. The rearrangement uses TRBV25-1 and TRBJ2-5; 8 bases are shared with TRBD1. This CDR3 spans 14 amino acids. CDR1 is MGHDK, CDR2 SYGVNS, per germline. Trimming at V came to 0 bases and at J to 5 bases, leaving 2 bases not matched to a gene. The CDR3 is CASSEYRGQETQYF. CDR3 nucleotides: TGTGCCAGCAGTGAATACAGGGGGCAGGAGACCCAGTACTTC.

The chain couples TRBV5-1 to TRBJ2-1; TRBD1 matches at 8 bases. This CDR3 is 15 amino acids long. The V and J ends lost 3 bases and 6 bases, in that order; junction bases with no gene match: 8. CDR1 is SGHRS, CDR2 YFSETQ, per germline. CDR3 region: CASSSPGTGSNEQFF. CDR3 nucleotide sequence: TGCGCCAGCAGCTCACCCGGGACAGGTTCCAATGAGCAGTTCTTC.

This rearrangement joins TRBV27 to TRBJ2-1; 8 bases align to TRBD2. Germline loops: CDR1 MNHEY, CDR2 SMNVEV (reference sequence). The CDR3 is 16 residues long. The V and J ends lost 6 bases and 8 bases, in that order; junction bases with no gene match: 15. The CDR3 spells CASSPGLASRRDEQFF. CDR3 DNA: TGTGCCAGCAGCCCCGGACTAGCTTCTCGGAGGGATGAGCAGTTCTTC.

The rearrangement links TRBV6-5 to TRBJ2-5, with 9 nucleotides matching TRBD1. The trim removed 3 bases at V and 5 bases at J, leaving 7 bases unmatched. The CDR3 covers 15 residues. Germline loops: CDR1 MNHEY, CDR2 SVGAGI. The CDR3 DNA reads TGTGCCAGCAGTTATAGGGACAGGGTATCGGAGACCCAGTACTTC. Protein sequence: CASSYRDRVSETQYF.

The rearrangement uses TRBV5-4 and TRBJ2-1, with 8 bases fitting TRBD2. Germline CDR1 SGHNT, CDR2 YYREEE (reference sequence). The CDR3 is made up of 15 amino acids. Trimming at V came to 3 bases and at J to 6 bases, leaving 8 bases not matched to a gene. The CDR3 spells CASSWAGLALNEQFF. CDR3 nucleotides: TGTGCCAGCAGCTGGGCCGGACTAGCTCTCAATGAGCAGTTCTTC.

The chain has TRBV18 and TRBJ1-2; D is unclear. The length of the CDR3 is 12 residues. The V and J ends lost 4 bases and 6 bases respectively, with 9 bases between them. Per germline, CDR1 KGHSH and CDR2 LQKENI. This CDR3 is CASSQVGDGYTF. CDR3 nucleotides: TGTGCCAGCTCACAGGTTGGAGATGGCTACACCTTC.

The CDR3 region is CASSPGLVYEQYF. CDR3 in DNA: TGTGCCAGCAGCCCCGGACTAGTCTACGAGCAGTACTTC. The chain uses TRBV7-9 and TRBJ2-7; 7 nucleotides match TRBD2. Germline V CDR1 and CDR2: SEHNR, FQNEAQ (reference sequence). The CDR3 has 13 amino acids. V lost 5 bases to trimming and J lost 3 bases; unmatched junction nucleotides: 4.

This rearrangement joins TRBV5-1 to TRBJ2-7, with 7 bases matching TRBD2. This CDR3 has 14 residues. V lost 0 bases and J lost 4; bases outside the gene matches: 4. In germline, CDR1 is SGHRS, CDR2 YFSETQ. The CDR3 DNA reads TGCGCCAGCAGCTTGGAGGCGGGAGCTTACGAGCAGTACTTC. Its translation is CASSLEAGAYEQYF. Looking up the rest from reference TRBV5-1 and TRBJ2-7 gives the full variable domain: KAGVTQTPRYLIKTRGQQVTLSCSPISGHRSVSWYQQTPGQGLQFLFEYFSETQRNKGNFPGRFSGRQFSNSRSEMNVSTLELGDSALYLCASSLEAGAYEQYFGPGTRLTVT.

This clone occurred many times. The chain links TRBV19 to TRBJ2-1, with TRBD2 matching over 14 bases. This CDR3 contains 16 residues. V lost 7 bases, J lost 9 bases, and 11 bases stayed unmatched. The germline V gene encodes CDR1 LNHDA and CDR2 SQIVND (reference sequence). In DNA, the CDR3 is TGTGCCAGTAACTCTCCCGGGACTAGCGGGAGAACTGAGCAGTTCTTC. Its protein product is CASNSPGTSGRTEQFF.

Of note for this clone: One junction end does not reproduce the germline sequence, and a read error may be involved. The chain employs TRBV7-9 and TRBJ2-5, with D possibly being TRBD1 (6 bases). The J call is in doubt because the DNA end fits TRBJ2-7 better. The CDR3 is made up of 13 amino acids. Germline CDR1 SEHNR, CDR2 FQNEAQ (reference sequence). In nucleotides, the CDR3 is TGTTCCAGCAGCTTAGAACAGGGCTACGAGCAGTACTTC. As protein: CSSSLEQGYEQYF.

The CDR3 loop reads CASSLLPGLAGVMDTQYF. Written as DNA, the CDR3 is TGTGCCAGCAGTTTATTACCGGGACTAGCGGGAGTGATGGATACGCAGTATTTT. The V call is TRBV27, the J call TRBJ2-3, with TRBD2 matching over 14 bases. Germline V lookup: CDR1 MNHEY, CDR2 SMNVEV (reference sequence). The CDR3 is 18 residues long. V dropped 1 base and J dropped 6; count of bases not matched to a gene: 9.

A few counts support this clone. Compared with germline, one end of the junction differs, possibly owing to a read error. This chain links TRBV7-9 with TRBJ1-2; 7 nucleotides align to TRBD1. Germline V gene sequence: CDR1 SEHNR, CDR2 FQNEAQ (reference sequence). The CDR3 consists of 14 residues. CDR3 loop: CSSSSLGGLRGYTF. CDR3 nucleotide sequence: TGTTCCAGCAGCTCGTTAGGGGGCCTGCGGGGCTACACCTTC.

V usage is TRBV11-3 and J usage is TRBJ2-7; 11 bases align to TRBD2. The CDR3 runs to 18 residues. CDR1 is SGHNT and CDR2 is YENEEA in the germline V gene. J lost 0 bases, V lost 0 bases, and 7 bases had no gene match. In DNA, the CDR3 is TGTGCCAGCAGCTTAGAAACAGCCGGGACTAGCGGCTCCTACGAGCAGTACTTC. Amino acids: CASSLETAGTSGSYEQYF.

The chain links TRBV5-6 to TRBJ1-2; a possible D gene is TRBD1 (6 bases). The CDR3 length is 15 residues. V lost 0 bases and J lost 5, with 14 bases in between. In germline, CDR1 is SGHDT, CDR2 YYEEEE. The CDR3 nucleotides are TGTGCCAGCAGCTTGGGGAGGACAGTTCGTTATGGCTACACCTTC. Translated: CASSLGRTVRYGYTF.

Worth noting for this clone: Other DNA sequences of this sample code for an identical CDR3. The chain combines TRBV18 with TRBJ2-5; a weak D match, TRBD2 (5 bases). The CDR3 has 13 amino acids. Germline V CDR1 and CDR2: KGHSH, LQKENI. Trimming shortened V by 3 bases and J by 5 bases, and 10 bases separated the two germline ends. CDR3 DNA: TGTGCCAGCTCACCCAGAGGGCAGGAGACCCAGTACTTC. This encodes CASSPRGQETQYF.

V and J are TRBV6-1 and TRBJ1-5, with TRBD1 matching over 9 bases. The CDR3 consists of 17 residues. After removal of 4 bases from V and 0 bases from J, the junction contained 7 bases not matched to a gene. CDR1 and CDR2 from the germline V gene are MNHNS and SASEGT. The CDR3 sequence: CASSGRQGGTSNQPQHF. The CDR3 DNA sequence: TGTGCCAGCAGTGGCAGACAGGGGGGAACTAGCAATCAGCCCCAGCATTTT.

The chain links TRBV5-1 to TRBJ2-3, with a weak D call TRBD2 (5 bases). The CDR3 has 15 residues. V was shortened by 7 bases and J by 5 bases, with 20 bases between the two germline ends. Per the germline V gene, CDR1 is SGHRS and CDR2 is YFSETQ. The CDR3 DNA reads as TGCGCCAGCCGCCGACGCGGGCGGGCCGAAGATACGCAGTATTTT. This codes for CASRRRGRAEDTQYF.

J is TRBJ1-3 and V is TRBV2; D gene ambiguous. Trimming removed 6 bases from V and 0 bases from J, with 6 bases in between. Germline values: CDR1 SNHLY, CDR2 FYNNEI. The CDR3 covers 13 residues. The CDR3 bases are TGTGCCAGCAGAACGGGCTCTGGAAACACCATATATTTT. Protein: CASRTGSGNTIYF.

This chain uses TRBV2 with TRBJ2-7; no firm D call. V lost 4 bases to trimming and J lost 3 bases, with 16 bases between them. The CDR3 runs to 15 residues. Germline V gene data show CDR1 as SNHLY and CDR2 as FYNNEI. The CDR3 sequence is CASSARRLLGYEQYF. The CDR3 DNA sequence: TGTGCCAGCAGTGCGAGGCGCCTCCTGGGCTACGAGCAGTACTTC.

This chain uses TRBV19 with TRBJ1-1, with 7 bases matching TRBD1. Germline V gene sequence: CDR1 LNHDA, CDR2 SQIVND (reference sequence). This CDR3 is 15 amino acids long. V lost 5 bases to trimming and J lost 0 bases; unmatched junction nucleotides: 6. Here the CDR3 DNA reads TGTGCCAGTAGTGTACAGGGGTCCATGAACACTGAAGCTTTCTTT. Protein product: CASSVQGSMNTEAFF.

The rearrangement uses TRBV5-4 and TRBJ2-2; 10 nucleotides match TRBD1. V lost 4 bases, J lost 0 bases, and 3 bases stayed unmatched. This CDR3 spans 16 amino acids. Germline CDR1 SGHNT, CDR2 YYREEE (reference sequence). The CDR3, as DNA: TGTGCCAGCAGCGTGGGACAGGGGTCGAACACCGGGGAGCTGTTTTTT. Protein: CASSVGQGSNTGELFF.

The J gene is TRBJ2-7, the V gene TRBV2; TRBD1 might be the D (5 bases). With 4 bases removed from V and 2 bases from J, the gap between germline ends came to 9 bases. This CDR3 is built from 13 residues. Germline loops: CDR1 SNHLY, CDR2 FYNNEI. For the CDR3, the DNA is TGTGCCAGCAGTGTTGGGGCCGCCTACGAGCAGTACTTC. Translation: CASSVGAAYEQYF.